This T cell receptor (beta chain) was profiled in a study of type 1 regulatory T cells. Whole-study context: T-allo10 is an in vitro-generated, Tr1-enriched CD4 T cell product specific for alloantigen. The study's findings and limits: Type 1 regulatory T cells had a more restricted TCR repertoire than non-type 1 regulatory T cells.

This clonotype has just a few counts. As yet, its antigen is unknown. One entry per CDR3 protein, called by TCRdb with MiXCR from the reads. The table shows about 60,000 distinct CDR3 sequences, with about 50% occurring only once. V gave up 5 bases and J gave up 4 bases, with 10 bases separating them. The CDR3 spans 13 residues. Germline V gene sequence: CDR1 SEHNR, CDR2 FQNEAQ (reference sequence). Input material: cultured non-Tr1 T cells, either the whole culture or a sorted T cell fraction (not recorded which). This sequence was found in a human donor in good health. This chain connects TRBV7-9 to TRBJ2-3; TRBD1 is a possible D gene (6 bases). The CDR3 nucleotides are TGTGCCAGCAGCCCCAGGGGACCAGATACGCAGTATTTT. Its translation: CASSPRGPDTQYF.